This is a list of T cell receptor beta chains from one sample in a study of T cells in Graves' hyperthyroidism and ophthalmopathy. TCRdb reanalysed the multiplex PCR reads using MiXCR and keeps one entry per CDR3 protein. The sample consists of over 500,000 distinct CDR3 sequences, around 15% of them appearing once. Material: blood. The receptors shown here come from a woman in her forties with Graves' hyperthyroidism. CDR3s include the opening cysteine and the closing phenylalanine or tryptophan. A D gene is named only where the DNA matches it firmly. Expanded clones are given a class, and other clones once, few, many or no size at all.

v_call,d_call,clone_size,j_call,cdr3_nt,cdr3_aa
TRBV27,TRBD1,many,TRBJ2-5,TGTGCCAGCAGTCTGGGACAGGGGGCATGGGAGACCCAGTACTTC,CASSLGQGAWETQYF
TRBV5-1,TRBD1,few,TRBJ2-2,TGCGCCAGCAGCCGGGACAGGGAAAATGGGGAGCTGTTTTTT,CASSRDRENGELFF
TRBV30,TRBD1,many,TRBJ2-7,TGTGCCTGGAGTGATTTGCTAGGGGGACAGGGGTCCCTCTACGAGCAGTACTTC,CAWSDLLGGQGSLYEQYF
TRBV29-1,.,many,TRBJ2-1,TGCAGCGTTCCCAAAGCCCTTTTTGATGAGCAGTTCTTC,CSVPKALFDEQFF
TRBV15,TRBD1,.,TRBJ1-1,TGTGCCACCAGCCCCCGGACAGGGAACACTGAAGCTTTCTTT,CATSPRTGNTEAFF
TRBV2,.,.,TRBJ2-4,TGTGCCGGCATTGGGGACAAAAAAAACATTCAGTACTTC,CAGIGDKKNIQYF
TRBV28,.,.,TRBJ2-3,TGTGCCAGCAGTGACAGTACTAGCACAGATACGCAGTATTTT,CASSDSTSTDTQYF
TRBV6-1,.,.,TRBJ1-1,TGTGCCAGCAGTCCAATAAGACGGCGCGCTTTCTTT,CASSPIRRRAFF
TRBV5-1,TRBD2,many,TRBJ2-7,TGCGCCAGCAGCCCTACTAGCGGGACGGACGAGCAGTACTTC,CASSPTSGTDEQYF
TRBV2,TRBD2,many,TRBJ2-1,TGTGCCAGCTTAGCGGGAGTGATGAATGAGCAGTTCTTC,CASLAGVMNEQFF
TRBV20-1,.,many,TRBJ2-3,TGCAGTGCCGACGGTCAAAGCACAGATACGCAGTATTTT,CSADGQSTDTQYF
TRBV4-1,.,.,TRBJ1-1,TGCGCCAGCAGCCAAGAGGTCGGTGTGGGGGGAGAAGCTTTCTTT,CASSQEVGVGGEAFF
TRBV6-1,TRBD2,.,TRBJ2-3,TGTGCCAGCAGCGCCGGGACTAGCGGGAGCGCCGGCACAGATACGCAGTATTTT,CASSAGTSGSAGTDTQYF
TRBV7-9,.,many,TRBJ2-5,TGTGCCAGCAGCTTCCGTGGAGAGACCCAGTACTTC,CASSFRGETQYF
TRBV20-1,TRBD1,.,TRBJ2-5,TGCAGTGCTGCGGGACAGGGGGACAACCTAGAGACCCAGTACTTC,CSAAGQGDNLETQYF
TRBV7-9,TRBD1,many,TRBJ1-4,TGTGCCAGCAGCTACGGACAGGGTGCGGAAAAACTGTTTTTT,CASSYGQGAEKLFF
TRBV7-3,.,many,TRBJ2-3,TGTGCCAGCAGCGCCCGGGATCCAGGCACGAGCACAGATACGCAGTATTTT,CASSARDPGTSTDTQYF
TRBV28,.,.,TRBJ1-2,TGTGCCAGCAGACCTTCACAGTTAGTGTATGGCTACACCTTC,CASRPSQLVYGYTF
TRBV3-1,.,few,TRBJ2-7,TGTGCCAGCAGCCAAGGGGTCTCCTACGAGCAGTACTTC,CASSQGVSYEQYF
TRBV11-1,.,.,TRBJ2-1,TGTGCCAGCAGCCTCCAGTGGGGGAGCTCCTACAATGAGCAGTTCTTC,CASSLQWGSSYNEQFF
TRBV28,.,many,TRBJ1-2,TGTGCCAGCAGTTTAGCGCAGGGCCCTTCGAGAGGCTACACCTTC,CASSLAQGPSRGYTF
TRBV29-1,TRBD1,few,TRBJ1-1,TGCAGCGGTACCACAGGGGGACCTGAAGCTTTCTTT,CSGTTGGPEAFF
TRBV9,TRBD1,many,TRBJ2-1,TGTGCCAGCAGCGAGAACCCAGACAGGGAAGATTACAATGAGCAGTTCTTC,CASSENPDREDYNEQFF
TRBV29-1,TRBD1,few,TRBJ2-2,TGCAGCGCAAACAGGGGACGGGACACCGGGGAGCTGTTTTTT,CSANRGRDTGELFF
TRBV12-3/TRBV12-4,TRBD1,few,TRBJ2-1,TGTGCCAGCAGTTTATCGGACAGGGGCAATGAGCAGTTCTTC,CASSLSDRGNEQFF
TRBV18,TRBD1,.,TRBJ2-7,TGTGCCAGCTCACCCATGAGGGTGACAGGGAGCTCCTACGAGCAGTACTTC,CASSPMRVTGSSYEQYF
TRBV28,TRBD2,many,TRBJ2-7,TGTGCCAGCAGTAATCCACCGGGACTAGCGGGAGGCGCACCCTACGAGCAGTACTTC,CASSNPPGLAGGAPYEQYF
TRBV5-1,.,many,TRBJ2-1,TGCGCCAGCAGCTACCCTCTCGAAGGGGCTGGCTACAATGAGCAGTTCTTC,CASSYPLEGAGYNEQFF
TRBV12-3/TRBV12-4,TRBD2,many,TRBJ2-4,TGTGCCAGCAGCAACGTGGGGCGGGGGGCCAAAAACATTCAGTACTTC,CASSNVGRGAKNIQYF
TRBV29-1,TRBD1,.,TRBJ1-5,TGCAGCGTCGGACAGGGCATCAATCAGCCCCAGCATTTT,CSVGQGINQPQHF
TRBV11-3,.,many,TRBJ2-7,TGTGCCAGCAGCTTAGACAGACTATGGAGCTCCTACGAGCAGTACTTC,CASSLDRLWSSYEQYF
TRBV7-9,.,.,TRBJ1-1,TGTGCCAGCAGCCTCTGGTCCCGAGGAGGGACTGAAGCTTTCTTT,CASSLWSRGGTEAFF
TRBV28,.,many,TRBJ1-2,TGTGCCAGCAGTCCGCAGTTGGGGTCTAACTATGGCTACACCTTC,CASSPQLGSNYGYTF
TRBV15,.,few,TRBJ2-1,TGTGCCACCAGCAGAGATTTGGCGAATGAGCAGTTCTTC,CATSRDLANEQFF
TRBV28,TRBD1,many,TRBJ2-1,TGTGCCAGCAGTTCGGGACAGGGGGTCTACAATGAGCAGTTCTTC,CASSSGQGVYNEQFF
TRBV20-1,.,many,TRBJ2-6,TGCAGTGCTAGTGGTGGCCTCGTGACTGGGGCCAACGTCCTGACTTTC,CSASGGLVTGANVLTF
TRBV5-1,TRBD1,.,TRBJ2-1,TGCGCCAGCAGCCCAGGGACAGGGACTTACGAGCAGTTCTTC,CASSPGTGTYEQFF
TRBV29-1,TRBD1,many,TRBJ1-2,TGCAGCGTTGTCGGACAGGGGCTGTACTATGGCTACACCTTC,CSVVGQGLYYGYTF
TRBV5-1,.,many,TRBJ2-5,TGCGCCAGCAGCGTTTCGTGGTACCAAGAGACCCAGTACTTC,CASSVSWYQETQYF
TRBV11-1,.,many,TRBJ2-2,TGTGCCAGCAGCTCTCACACCGGGGAGCTGTTTTTT,CASSSHTGELFF
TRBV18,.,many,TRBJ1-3,TGTGCCAGCTCCCATTCAGCAGGCGACTCTGGAAACACCATATATTTT,CASSHSAGDSGNTIYF
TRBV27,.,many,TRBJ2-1,TGTGCCAGCAGTTTCGGCGGGGCGGGACCCTTATACAATGAGCAGTTCTTC,CASSFGGAGPLYNEQFF
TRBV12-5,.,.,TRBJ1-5,TGTGCTAGTGGTTCCGGGACGAGCAGCAGTCAGCCCCAGCATTTT,CASGSGTSSSQPQHF
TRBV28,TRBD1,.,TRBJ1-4,TGTGCCAGCAGGACAGGGTATTTCTATGAAAAACTGTTTTTT,CASRTGYFYEKLFF
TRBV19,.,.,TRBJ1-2,TGTGCCAGTAGGAGGATTAGTGCTAACTATGGCTACACCTTC,CASRRISANYGYTF
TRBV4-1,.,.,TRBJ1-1,TGCGCCAGCAGCCAAGTAATACAGGGATCTTCAGCTTTCTTT,CASSQVIQGSSAFF
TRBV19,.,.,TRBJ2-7,TGTGCCAGTAGTATAGTTCTAGCCGGGGCGTACGAGCAGTACTTC,CASSIVLAGAYEQYF
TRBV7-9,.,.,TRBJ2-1,TGTGCCAGCAGCTTAGCTTGGGCCCCGCGGGATGAGCAGTTCTTC,CASSLAWAPRDEQFF
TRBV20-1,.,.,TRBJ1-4,TGCAGTGCTAGTGACCCCGGGACGGCGAATGAAAAACTGTTTTTT,CSASDPGTANEKLFF
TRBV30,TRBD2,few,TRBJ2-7,TGTGCCTGGAGTGTAAAAATTGGTCTAGCGGGAGTATCCGAGCAGTACTTC,CAWSVKIGLAGVSEQYF
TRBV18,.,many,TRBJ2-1,TGTGCCAGCTCACCACGGGGGGCAGGCTCCTACAATGAGCAGTTCTTC,CASSPRGAGSYNEQFF
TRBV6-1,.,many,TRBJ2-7,TGTGCCAGCAGTGAAAATGCAGGCACCTACGAGCAGTACTTC,CASSENAGTYEQYF
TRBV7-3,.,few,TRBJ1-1,TGTGCCAGCAGAACCACCGGGACGGAGAACACTGAAGCTTTCTTT,CASRTTGTENTEAFF
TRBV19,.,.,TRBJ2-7,TGTGCCAGTAGTCCGACTAACTCCTACGAGCAGTACTTC,CASSPTNSYEQYF
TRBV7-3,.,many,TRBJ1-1,TGTGCCAGCAGCTTGGGACACTTGAACACTGAAGCTTTCTTT,CASSLGHLNTEAFF
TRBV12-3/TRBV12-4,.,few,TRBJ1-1,TGTGCCAGCAGTTTGGGCAGGCAAGAGGAAGCTTTCTTT,CASSLGRQEEAFF
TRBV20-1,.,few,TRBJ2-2,TGCAGTGCTGTATTTCAAGGGGGTGGGGGACTGTTTTTT,CSAVFQGGGGLFF
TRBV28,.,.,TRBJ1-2,TGTGCCAGCAATTTAACAGCGGGAGGCGGCTACACCTTC,CASNLTAGGGYTF
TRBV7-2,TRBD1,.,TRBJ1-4,TGTGCCAGCAGCGAGACAGGGGCAACTAATGAAAAACTGTTTTTT,CASSETGATNEKLFF